This T cell receptor beta chain was profiled in a study of T cells after yellow fever vaccination (dated 2019 in TCRdb). Study-wide context: Libraries from fractions with low cell numbers were prepared with the SMART-Seq v4 Ultra Low Input RNA kit. The cohort comprised two healthy male donors, one aged 18 to 29 and one aged 30 to 39 years. Bulk PBMC replicates and cell subsets were isolated from blood drawn at multiple timepoints before and after both primary and secondary immunization. To track T-cell clones before and after primary and booster YFV17D yellow fever vaccination, bulk TCR alpha and beta repertoires were sequenced longitudinally.

Overall study outcomes, separate from this receptor: After the booster, most of the clones that had expanded following primary vaccination were detected again (approximately 95% of CD4 and around 88% of CD8), which suggests that memory was broadly maintained. The study included only a couple of donors, which limits how far the findings can be generalized. Compared with the primary T-cell response, the secondary T-cell response was faster but weaker, reaching its peak on day 5 rather than on day 15. A small fraction of clonotypes appeared in both the CD4 and CD8 compartments, likely as a result of convergent recombination. Because abundant contaminating clonotypes from the bulk population could be contained in FACS-sorted repertoires, computational filtering was required.

This clonotype has just a few counts. Its target antigen remains unknown. Within one base of it there is no much larger clone, and no base qualities were kept. Reading from cysteine to phenylalanine, the CDR3 counts 15 amino acids. Only the CDR3 region is kept as DNA, spanning 45 bases read in frame from base 1. V is pruned by 0 bases and J by 3 bases, leaving 3 bases of the junction without a gene match. CDR1 is given as SGDLS and CDR2 as YYNGEE, both from the germline V gene. Reading the label with the study, this specimen's treatment or condition is: live attenuated yellow fever vaccine strain. A standard Ficoll-Paque protocol was used to isolate PBMCs from peripheral blood. Dynabeads CD4 and CD8 positive selection kits were used to isolate CD4 and CD8 T-cell fractions. TriZol was used to extract RNA from bulk PBMCs, CD4 and CD8 fractions, and dextramer-positive and dextramer-negative fractions.

The listed sequencing device is Illumina NovaSeq 6000. TCR cDNA was made using 5'RACE template switching, a step that added a universal primer site and unique molecular identifiers. Priming for cDNA synthesis came from both the TCR alpha and TCR beta constant segments. Two PCR steps were used to amplify libraries, with sample barcodes and sequencing adapters being added in the second step. Libraries were sequenced on Illumina HiSeq 2500 (2x100 bp) or NovaSeq (2x150 bp). Regarding the original processing steps: MIGEC handled demultiplexing of reads and collapsing into UMI consensus sequences, while MiXCR performed V(D)J alignment. Clonotypes responding to the vaccine were identified with edgeR on replicate PBMC samples, with the criteria of FDR below 0.01 and a log2 fold change above 5 up to day 15. Each bulk clonotype received a CD4 or CD8 identity based on whether the sequenced CD4 or CD8 repertoire contained that clonotype at higher abundance. The public reads were reanalyzed by TCRdb: fastp trimming at Q25, MiXCR alignment, in-frame beta chains only. When rows share a CDR3 protein, they turn into one entry using the most common DNA and genes. The V and J calls were determined by TCRdb, not by the authors. This sample holds a few hundred thousand distinct CDR3 sequences; about 10% were observed only once. Over 3% of the sample goes to the ten largest clones.

The source was CD4+ T cells sorted from PBMCs, collected 5 days after the yellow fever booster vaccination. The sequence came from a man younger than 35 who received the YFV17D yellow fever vaccine. The rearranged segments are TRBV9 and TRBJ2-1, with 7 middle bases fitting TRBD1. The nucleotide sequence reads as follows: TGTGCCAGCAGCGTAGAAGGGGGCTTCTACAATGAGCAGTTCTTC. It encodes CASSVEGGFYNEQFF.